The 28 T cell receptor beta chains in this list originate from one sample, sequenced in a study of control samples from healthy donors and cancer patients. The assay was immunoSEQ multiplex PCR, and TCRdb's table has in-frame clones only and misses some. The table has under 200,000 clones, 90% to 95% seen once. The sequenced sample was PBMCs. These receptors were obtained from a man in his sixties with colorectal cancer.

Note on this clone: A junction end diverges from the germline sequence, so it may reflect a read error. The chain has TRBV27 and TRBJ2-2; 9 positions match TRBD2. Germline V gene lookup returns CDR1 MNHEY and CDR2 SMNVEV (reference sequence). The CDR3 is 17 residues long. The CDR3 loop is CASNERAGGRQPRGAVF. For the CDR3, the DNA is TGTGCCAGCAATGAGCGAGCGGGGGGCCGTCAACCCCGGGGAGCTGTTTTT.

CDR3 amino acids: CASSEAGPGPKYNSPLHF. Written as DNA, the CDR3 is TGTGCCAGCAGTGAAGCGGGACCGGGCCCTAAGTATAATTCACCCCTCCACTTT. This chain uses TRBV6-1 with TRBJ1-6; TRBD1 is a possible D gene (5 bases). V was trimmed by 0 bases and J by 4 bases, leaving 16 bases between them. Germline CDR1 is MNHNS and CDR2 is SASEGT. CDR3 length: 18 amino acids.

This clone appeared many times. The rearrangement joins TRBV4-3 to TRBJ1-2; D ambiguous. V was cut by 0 bases and J by 4 bases, with 12 bases left in between. Germline CDR1 is LGHNA and CDR2 is YSLEER. This CDR3 has 15 amino acids. CDR3 DNA sequence: TGCGCCAGCAGCCAAGATCGGGTGGGAAGCTATGGCTACACCTTC. This codes for CASSQDRVGSYGYTF.

V and J are TRBV4-1 and TRBJ1-1; D uncertain. The CDR3 has 17 residues. Germline V gene sequence: CDR1 MGHRA, CDR2 YSYEKL. The V end lost 0 bases, the J end lost 0 bases, and 14 bases lay between the germline ends. CDR3 DNA: TGCGCCAGCAGCCAAGATCATGTGTCGAGCATGAACACTGAAGCTTTCTTT. This codes for CASSQDHVSSMNTEAFF.

The chain has TRBV18 and TRBJ2-6, with D hard to call. Germline CDR1 and CDR2: KGHSH and LQKENI. The length of the CDR3 is 15 residues. Trimming left V 3 bases short and J 0 bases short, with 6 bases between. DNA for the CDR3: TGTGCCAGCTCACCTGAGATCTCTGGGGCCAACGTCCTGACTTTC. Translating it yields CASSPEISGANVLTF.

As for this clone: The sample has other DNA sequences that encode this CDR3 too. The chain couples TRBV6-4 to TRBJ1-2; D might be TRBD1 (5 bases). The germline V and J ends were trimmed by 8 bases and 4 bases, with 20 bases remaining between them. CDR1 and CDR2 (germline): MRHNA, SNTAGT. The CDR3 contains 15 residues. The CDR3 reads CASREEDRPSYGYTF. The DNA for the CDR3 is TGTGCCAGCCGCGAAGAAGACAGACCGTCCTATGGCTACACCTTC.

This sequence joins TRBV12-3 or TRBV12-4 and TRBJ1-1; D gene unclear. This CDR3 is built from 13 residues. V lost 0 bases and J lost 4, with 6 bases in between. CDR3: CASSLALSTEAFF. The CDR3 DNA sequence: TGTGCCAGCAGTTTAGCGCTAAGCACTGAAGCTTTCTTT.

This chain joins TRBV3-1 (or the pseudogene TRBV3-2) and TRBJ1-2; 7 bases agree with TRBD1. In germline, CDR1 is LGHDT, CDR2 YNNKEL (reference sequence). Trimming removed 1 base from V and 5 bases from J; junction bases left unmatched: 4. The CDR3 length is 14 residues. The CDR3 nucleotides are TGTGCCAGCAGCCAAGGACAGGGACATTATGGCTACACCTTC. Its translation is CASSQGQGHYGYTF.

The chain employs TRBV7-2 and TRBJ2-1; 9 nucleotides agree with TRBD2. V was clipped by 2 bases and J by 5 bases; unmatched bases: 4. CDR1 is SGHTA, CDR2 FQGNSA, per germline. This CDR3 contains 15 residues. DNA of the CDR3: TGTGCCAGCAGCTTAATAGCGGGGGCCAACAATGAGCAGTTCTTC. This sequence encodes CASSLIAGANNEQFF.

The chain couples TRBV5-4 to TRBJ2-5; TRBD1 matches 9 bases. There are 14 residues in the CDR3. The germline V gene encodes CDR1 SGHNT and CDR2 YYREEE (reference sequence). With 1 base clipped from V and 5 bases from J, the junction kept 3 bases outside the gene matches. CDR3 nucleotide sequence: TGTGCCAGCAGCTTGAGGACAGGGGACGAGACCCAGTACTTC. This translates into CASSLRTGDETQYF.

The CDR3 DNA follows: TGCGCCAGCAGGCCTACCACAGGCCTAGCTAACTATGGCTACACCTTC. Its protein is CASRPTTGLANYGYTF. The V gene is TRBV5-1, the J gene TRBJ1-2; a possible D gene is TRBD1 (5 bases). The CDR3 sequence is 16 residues long. Trimming pared 5 bases from V and 0 bases from J, leaving 17 bases between. Germline V gene sequence: CDR1 SGHRS, CDR2 YFSETQ.

This chain uses TRBV6-5 with TRBJ1-2; 7 bases agree with TRBD1. V shed 6 bases, J shed 0 bases, and the junction held 7 bases outside the gene matches. Germline lookup yields CDR1 MNHEY and CDR2 SVGAGI. There are 15 residues in the CDR3. Here the CDR3 reads CASRPTGNSNYGYTF. The CDR3 coding sequence is TGTGCCAGCAGGCCGACAGGGAATTCTAACTATGGCTACACCTTC.

The chain combines TRBV19 with TRBJ1-4; 7 nucleotides align to TRBD1. CDR3 length: 12 residues. CDR1 is LNHDA, CDR2 SQIVND, per germline (reference sequence). The ends lost 9 bases at V and 5 bases at J; junction bases unmatched: 3. The CDR3 loop reads CASRGANEKLFF. The CDR3 DNA reads as TGTGCCAGCAGGGGGGCAAATGAAAAACTGTTTTTT. The whole variable domain, remainder taken from reference TRBV19 and TRBJ1-4, is DGGITQSPKYLFRKEGQNVTLSCEQNLNHDAMYWYRQDPGQGLRLIYYSQIVNDFQKGDIAEGYSVSREKKESFPLTVTSAQKNPTAFYLCASRGANEKLFFGSGTQLSVL.

With regard to this clone: At one of its ends the junction is not consistent with the germline gene, which may arise from a read error. The chain links TRBV19 to TRBJ2-2; a weak D match, TRBD2 (6 bases). Per the germline V gene, CDR1 is LNHDA and CDR2 is SQIVND (reference sequence). The CDR3 spans 14 residues. The CDR3 sequence is CASRIAANTGELFF. CDR3 nucleotide sequence: TGTGCCAGTAGGATAGCGGCCAACACCGGGGAGCTGTTTTTT.

The rearrangement links TRBV6-5 to TRBJ2-7, with 7 bases identical to TRBD1. The CDR3 length is 15 residues. Germline V CDR1 and CDR2: MNHEY, SVGAGI. V lost 6 bases to trimming and J lost 1 base; unmatched junction nucleotides: 9. CDR3 sequence (DNA): TGTGCCAGCAGCAACCGGGACAGTCCTTCCTACGAGCAGTACTTC. This codes for CASSNRDSPSYEQYF.

Points on this clone: One end of the junction varies from germline; a read error may be responsible. The V call is TRBV27, the J call TRBJ1-1; weak D call: TRBD1 (5 bases). Germline lookup yields CDR1 MNHEY and CDR2 SMNVEV (reference sequence). This CDR3 contains 12 residues. In DNA form, the CDR3 reads TGTGCCGGCAGTTTCGGGGGTTCTGAAGCTTTCTTT. This gives the protein CAGSFGGSEAFF.

This chain links TRBV30 with TRBJ1-1; 8 nucleotides agree with TRBD1. The CDR3 contains 13 residues. The ends lost 6 bases at V and 1 base at J; junction bases unmatched: 4. Germline loops: CDR1 GTSNPN, CDR2 SVGIG (reference sequence). CDR3 in DNA: TGTGCCTGCGAGGGACAGGCGAACACTGAAGCTTTCTTT. It specifies CACEGQANTEAFF.

The chain is built from TRBV7-8 and TRBJ1-2; TRBD1 might be the D (5 bases). V lost 5 bases and J 2 bases, leaving 12 bases between the germline ends. The CDR3 is made up of 14 amino acids. Germline-derived CDR1 and CDR2 are SGHVS and FQNEAQ. CDR3: CASSRGTANYGYTF. The CDR3 bases are TGTGCCAGCAGCAGAGGGACGGCGAACTATGGCTACACCTTC.

The chain combines TRBV27 with TRBJ1-2; D may be TRBD1 (5 bases). Germline V gene lookup returns CDR1 MNHEY and CDR2 SMNVEV (reference sequence). The CDR3 covers 14 residues. V lost 3 bases and J lost 3, with 11 bases in between. The CDR3 spells CASSFGGGYYGYTF. Here the CDR3 DNA reads TGTGCCAGCAGTTTTGGGGGGGGGTACTATGGCTACACCTTC.

V is TRBV3-1 (or the pseudogene TRBV3-2) and J is TRBJ2-2, with D tentatively TRBD1 (5 bases). The CDR3 runs 15 residues. The V end lost 6 bases, the J end lost 4 bases, and 15 bases lay between the germline ends. CDR1 LGHDT and CDR2 YNNKEL come from the germline V gene (reference sequence). The CDR3 reads CASSLQTGATGELFF. The CDR3 coding sequence is TGTGCCAGCAGTCTACAGACTGGGGCCACCGGGGAGCTGTTTTTT.

V and J are TRBV18 and TRBJ2-5; D is possibly TRBD2 (5 bases). V shed 3 bases and J shed 0 bases, with 11 bases lying between them. CDR1 KGHSH and CDR2 LQKENI come from the germline V gene. The CDR3 runs 15 residues. The CDR3 region has the DNA TGTGCCAGCTCACCGGACTTACCGTACCAAGAGACCCAGTACTTC. It translates to CASSPDLPYQETQYF.

V is TRBV25-1 and J is TRBJ1-6; D remains ambiguous. Trimming removed 3 bases at V and 10 bases at J, with 7 bases between. Germline V gene data show CDR1 as MGHDK and CDR2 as SYGVNS. The CDR3 consists of 12 residues. CDR3 DNA: TGTGCCAGCAGTGAGGCCCCCTCACCCCTCCACTTT. Its translation: CASSEAPSPLHF.

The rearrangement joins TRBV5-1 to TRBJ2-7; no firm D call. Germline CDR1 SGHRS, CDR2 YFSETQ. V lost 2 bases and J 0 bases, leaving 6 bases between the germline ends. This CDR3 spans 13 amino acids. The CDR3 nucleotides are TGCGCCAGCAGCTTACCGAGCTCCTACGAGCAGTACTTC. It translates to CASSLPSSYEQYF.

The chain recombines TRBV19 with TRBJ1-5; TRBD1 matches at 8 bases. Germline CDR1 LNHDA, CDR2 SQIVND (reference sequence). The V gene end was trimmed by 1 base and the J gene end by 1 base; junction bases not matched to a gene: 21. The CDR3 sequence is 22 residues long. The CDR3 loop reads CASSIGLRERQGKSLSNQPQHF. The CDR3 coding sequence is TGTGCCAGTAGTATAGGGTTACGTGAGAGACAGGGGAAATCTTTAAGCAATCAGCCCCAGCATTTT.

This clone appeared a single time. This chain links TRBV28 with TRBJ2-7; TRBD2 aligns across 10 bases. Germline CDR1 is MDHEN and CDR2 is SYDVKM. The CDR3 covers 15 residues. Losses at the gene ends were 6 bases for V and 2 bases for J; bases not matched to a gene: 7. The CDR3: CASRGGAGGPYEQYF. Written as DNA, the CDR3 is TGTGCCAGCAGGGGGGGAGCGGGGGGGCCCTACGAGCAGTACTTC.

The chain is built from TRBV19 and TRBJ2-7, with 8 bases lining up with TRBD1. The CDR3 extends over 14 amino acids. Germline assignment: CDR1 LNHDA and CDR2 SQIVND (reference sequence). After removal of 5 bases from V and 4 bases from J, the junction contained 7 bases not matched to a gene. CDR3 nucleotide sequence: TGTGCCAGTAGTGCCGGGACAGGACGTTACGAGCAGTACTTC. Its protein product is CASSAGTGRYEQYF.

The rearrangement links TRBV10-1 to TRBJ1-6; no reliable D call. V was pared by 6 bases and J by 13 bases, with 13 bases between. The germline V gene has CDR1 WNHNN and CDR2 SYGVQD (reference sequence). The CDR3 has 12 residues. This CDR3 is CASSHDQSPLHF. In DNA, the CDR3 is TGCGCCAGCAGCCACGACCAGTCCCCCCTCCACTTT.

The V call is TRBV29-1, the J call TRBJ2-1; 9 positions match TRBD1. With 5 bases clipped from V and 5 bases from J, the junction kept 10 bases outside the gene matches. The CDR3 totals 15 residues. Germline V gene sequence: CDR1 SQVTM, CDR2 ANQGSEA. The CDR3 DNA sequence: TGCAGCGTTCACTTCCGGGACAGGGTCGACAATGAGCAGTTCTTC. This sequence encodes CSVHFRDRVDNEQFF.